This T cell receptor (beta chain) originates from a study of blood T cell repertoires in COVID-19. As for the study in general: Whether acute or convalescent, the COVID-19 samples came from the United States, Italy and Spain.

Using immunoSEQ multiplex PCR, the repertoire was profiled, and TCRdb retains in-frame clones only, with some absent. The table includes 240,000 or so clones, around 87% detected once. Germline V gene data show CDR1 as LNHDA and CDR2 as SQIVND (reference sequence). Trimming left V 3 bases short and J 0 bases short, with 12 bases between. The CDR3 loop spans 15 amino acids. The chain links TRBV19 to TRBJ2-7; TRBD2 might be the D (7 bases). Sample: peripheral blood. The clonotype comes from a man in his sixties who had recovered from COVID-19. The CDR3 protein is CASSMSRGGSYEQYF. CDR3 DNA: TGTGCCAGTAGTATGTCGAGGGGGGGCTCCTACGAGCAGTACTTC.